These T cell receptor beta chains were read from a single sample in a study of T cells in Graves' hyperthyroidism and ophthalmopathy. TCRdb processed the multiplex PCR reads anew with MiXCR; each CDR3 protein has one entry. The data show approximately 210,000 distinct CDR3 sequences, 17% seen once. The sample taken for sequencing was blood. These receptors all come from a man aged 45-65 years with Graves' hyperthyroidism. CDR3s include the opening cysteine and the closing phenylalanine or tryptophan. Fields, in order: J gene, D gene, clone size, CDR3 length, V gene, CDR3 DNA, CDR3 protein. The D gene is left open where the match is weak. Clone size, where shown, is once, few, many, or a class for clones that have expanded.

j_call: TRBJ2-5
d_call: TRBD2
clone_size: -
cdr3_length: 13
v_call: TRBV20-1
cdr3_nt: TGCAGTGCTCCCGGACTAGCGGGAAGGGCCCAGTACTTC
cdr3_aa: CSAPGLAGRAQYF

j_call: TRBJ2-2
d_call: -
clone_size: -
cdr3_length: 16
v_call: TRBV6-1
cdr3_nt: TGTGCCAGCAGTCGAACCCGACTTGGGGACACCGGGGAGCTGTTTTTT
cdr3_aa: CASSRTRLGDTGELFF

j_call: TRBJ1-5
d_call: -
clone_size: few
cdr3_length: 12
v_call: TRBV12-5
cdr3_nt: TGTGCTAGTGGACTCGCAGATCAGCCCCAGCATTTT
cdr3_aa: CASGLADQPQHF

j_call: TRBJ2-5
d_call: TRBD1
clone_size: many
cdr3_length: 16
v_call: TRBV13
cdr3_nt: TGTGCCAGCAGCATTAGGACAGGGGTCTACCAAGAGACCCAGTACTTC
cdr3_aa: CASSIRTGVYQETQYF

j_call: TRBJ1-1
d_call: TRBD1
clone_size: -
cdr3_length: 15
v_call: TRBV3-1
cdr3_nt: TGTGCCAGCAGCCAGGTGCCGACAGGGGGCACTGAAGCTTTCTTT
cdr3_aa: CASSQVPTGGTEAFF

j_call: TRBJ2-3
d_call: -
clone_size: many
cdr3_length: 14
v_call: TRBV7-3
cdr3_nt: TGTGCCAGCAGCCTCATGGGGAGCACAGATACGCAGTATTTT
cdr3_aa: CASSLMGSTDTQYF

j_call: TRBJ2-1
d_call: TRBD2
clone_size: -
cdr3_length: 14
v_call: TRBV20-1
cdr3_nt: TGCAGTGCTAGAATCGGGAGGGGCTTTGGTGAGCAGTTCTTC
cdr3_aa: CSARIGRGFGEQFF

j_call: TRBJ2-7
d_call: TRBD1
clone_size: many
cdr3_length: 13
v_call: TRBV30
cdr3_nt: TGTGCCTGGCAGACAGGGGGCCGCCTCGAGCAGTACTTC
cdr3_aa: CAWQTGGRLEQYF

j_call: TRBJ2-3
d_call: -
clone_size: -
cdr3_length: 16
v_call: TRBV10-1
cdr3_nt: TGCGCCAGCAGTGGAGAGACTCAATCCCCCACAGATACGCAGTATTTT
cdr3_aa: CASSGETQSPTDTQYF

j_call: TRBJ2-5
d_call: TRBD1
clone_size: many
cdr3_length: 14
v_call: TRBV28
cdr3_nt: TGTGCCAGCAGTAACTCACAGGGGAGAGAGACCCAGTACTTC
cdr3_aa: CASSNSQGRETQYF

j_call: TRBJ2-7
d_call: TRBD2
clone_size: -
cdr3_length: 17
v_call: TRBV12-5
cdr3_nt: TGTGCTAGTGGTTTGGTACTTGGAGCGGGAGGGCCGGGCGAGCAGTACTTC
cdr3_aa: CASGLVLGAGGPGEQYF

j_call: TRBJ2-2
d_call: -
clone_size: many
cdr3_length: 16
v_call: TRBV28
cdr3_nt: TGTGCCAGCAGCCACCTTGGGGACCGGAACACCGGGGAGCTGTTTTTT
cdr3_aa: CASSHLGDRNTGELFF

j_call: TRBJ2-7
d_call: TRBD2
clone_size: few
cdr3_length: 15
v_call: TRBV4-1
cdr3_nt: TGCGCCAGCAGCCAGGGACTAGCGGGCCAATACGAGCAGTACTTC
cdr3_aa: CASSQGLAGQYEQYF

j_call: TRBJ2-7
d_call: -
clone_size: many
cdr3_length: 13
v_call: TRBV6-2/TRBV6-3
cdr3_nt: TGTGCCAGCAGTTACAATGAGGAGACCGAGCAGTACTTC
cdr3_aa: CASSYNEETEQYF

j_call: TRBJ1-1
d_call: -
clone_size: many
cdr3_length: 16
v_call: TRBV18
cdr3_nt: TGTGCCAGCTCACCTAGTGGAAGGTCGATGAACACTGAAGCTTTCTTT
cdr3_aa: CASSPSGRSMNTEAFF